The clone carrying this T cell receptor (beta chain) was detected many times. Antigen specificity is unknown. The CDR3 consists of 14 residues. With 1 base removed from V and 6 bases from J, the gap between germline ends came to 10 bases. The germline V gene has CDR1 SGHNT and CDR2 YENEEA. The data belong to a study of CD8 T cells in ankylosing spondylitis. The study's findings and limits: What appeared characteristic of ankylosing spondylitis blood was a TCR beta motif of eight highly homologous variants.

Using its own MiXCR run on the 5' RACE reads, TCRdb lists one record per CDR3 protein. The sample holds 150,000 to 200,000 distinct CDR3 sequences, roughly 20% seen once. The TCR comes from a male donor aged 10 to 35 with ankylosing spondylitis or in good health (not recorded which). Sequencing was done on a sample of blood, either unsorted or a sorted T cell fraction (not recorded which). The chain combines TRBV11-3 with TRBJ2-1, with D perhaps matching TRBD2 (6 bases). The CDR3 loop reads CASSLGLDGNEQFF. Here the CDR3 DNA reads TGTGCCAGCAGCTTAGGACTAGATGGCAATGAGCAGTTCTTC.